This T cell receptor (beta chain) is drawn from a study of T-cell reconstitution after alpha-beta-depleted transplantation in children. General observations from the study: Reportedly, roughly two months post-transplant, alpha-beta T cells arose from several hundred expanded graft clones. Counts and diversity of T cells one year after transplant came mostly from newly produced T cells.

Details on this clonotype: Its antigen remains unidentified.

Construction of the TCRbeta library involved unique molecular identifiers. One entry per CDR3 protein results from TCRdb running MiXCR on the PCR reads. The sample includes about 300,000 distinct CDR3 sequences, around 7.3% of them seen just once. The V gene end was trimmed by 6 bases and the J gene end by 8 bases; junction bases not matched to a gene: 10. This CDR3 is 14 amino acids long. The sample consisted of peripheral blood, taken 360 days after TCRalphabeta/CD19-depleted stem cell transplant. The receptor comes from a female patient aged 2-9 years who had a stem cell transplant for Fanconi anemia, so the T cells may come from the graft donor. The chain is built from TRBV12-3 or TRBV12-4 and TRBJ1-2, with TRBD1 matching 9 bases. The CDR3 protein is CASSPGQGIGGYTF. CDR3 in DNA: TGTGCCAGCAGCCCGGGACAGGGTATTGGCGGCTACACCTTC.